This T cell receptor beta chain was captured by sequencing in a study of blood T cell repertoires in COVID-19. Study information: Researchers got acute and convalescent COVID-19 samples from the United States, Italy and Spain. T cells, B-cell-depleted T cells, or PBMCs provided the cDNA or gDNA that served as material.

Under the authors' procedure: Estimates of nucleated cell counts were drawn from the amplification of reference gene primers. The method was immunoSEQ multiplex PCR; TCRdb's version includes in-frame clones alone and lacks a portion of them. V, J and clone size were drawn from that table, and D and trimming were deduced from the DNA. The sample includes 45,000 to 55,000 clones, approximately 90% of them seen just once. CDR1 and CDR2 (germline): SQVTM, ANQGSEA. The CDR3 covers 13 residues. Unmatched junction bases numbered 11, after V lost 6 bases and J lost 9 bases. Sequencing input: peripheral blood. The chain recombines TRBV29-1 with TRBJ1-1; 9 bases line up with TRBD1. The receptor's source is a man older than 75 with acute or convalescent COVID-19. The CDR3 loop is CSVGGTGKGKAFF. The CDR3 bases are TGCAGCGTGGGAGGGACAGGGAAGGGGAAAGCTTTCTTT.